The present T cell receptor (beta chain) was sequenced within a study of blood T cell repertoires in COVID-19 (dated by TCRdb to about 2020). Concerning the study at large: Collaborator samples came from the United States, Italy and Spain and covered acute and convalescent phases of COVID-19. The material from the prospective study consisted of cDNA or gDNA derived from T cells, B-cell-depleted T cells, or PBMCs. The dataset comprised deeply sampled blood TCRbeta repertoires from subjects exposed to, actively infected with, or recovered from COVID-19. A freely available public database, intended as a resource for researchers studying the immune response to SARS-CoV-2, is where the repertoires were released. Samples came from the ongoing ImmuneRACE study (first 160 participants) plus 1,254 subjects from 6 global collaborators. Nearly every sample came with metadata listing a de-identified subject ID, COVID-19 status, age in years and sex. Where available, HLA class I and class II types were taken from metadata supplied by the sample provider and were not determined by assay-based typing.

Participants in the prospective study were aged roughly 18 to 89 years, lived in approximately 26 United States geographic areas, and enrolled through a virtual design. In the prospective study, participants were assigned to cohorts based on the clinical history participants reported in a screening survey and a study questionnaire. Exposed participants had been in contact, within 2 weeks of entering the study, with a person who had a PCR-confirmed or clinician-diagnosed case of COVID-19. Mobile phlebotomists in the prospective study collected whole blood, serum and a nasopharyngeal or oropharyngeal swab from every participant. Prospective study participants could optionally give additional blood draws and questionnaires over an approximately two-month period. Prospective study blood samples were shipped either frozen or at room temperature before DNA extraction. General findings and caveats noted by the study authors: The amount of clinical and demographic metadata varied by source and participant and was provided uncurated.

Trimming removed 2 bases from V and 4 bases from J, leaving 20 bases between the germline ends. Sequences LNHDA (CDR1) and SQIVND (CDR2) are obtained from the germline V gene (reference sequence). Taken from cysteine to phenylalanine, the CDR3 has 17 residues. The DNA shown is the 51-base CDR3, in frame from base 1. On this clone itself: There is no known antigen for this receptor. No base-level quality is on record; no much larger clone is a single base apart.

TCRbeta CDR3 regions were amplified from genomic DNA by means of the immunoSEQ Assay, a bias-controlled multiplex PCR. As for how the authors treated the data: The number of nucleated cells in each sample was estimated by amplification of reference gene primers within the assay. Sequence reads were collapsed and filtered to measure the absolute abundance of every unique TCRbeta CDR3 rearrangement. For each sample, productive Simpson clonality was calculated as the square root of Simpson's diversity index across productive rearrangements. The table comes from immuneACCESS by way of TCRdb, which keeps in-frame sequences with V and J called. Part of the clones is missing from these tables; in studies checked, under half for an unresolved V gene and the rest for unknown reasons. V and J calls and clone size follow that table, whereas D and trimming were derived from the DNA. The sample table contains 150,000 or so clones; only one count was recorded for over 70% of them. The ten largest account for around 5.1% of the sample.

The rearranged chain carries TRBV19 and TRBJ1-2; the D gene is possibly TRBD1, with 5 bases matching. The specimen sequenced was PBMCs or T cells enriched from blood (not recorded which). This receptor was obtained from a man between 70 and 80 years old who had been exposed to COVID-19. The CDR3 is CASSISRAPGGVYGYTF. Read as DNA, the sequence is TGTGCCAGTAGTATATCCAGGGCCCCGGGAGGAGTCTATGGCTACACCTTC.